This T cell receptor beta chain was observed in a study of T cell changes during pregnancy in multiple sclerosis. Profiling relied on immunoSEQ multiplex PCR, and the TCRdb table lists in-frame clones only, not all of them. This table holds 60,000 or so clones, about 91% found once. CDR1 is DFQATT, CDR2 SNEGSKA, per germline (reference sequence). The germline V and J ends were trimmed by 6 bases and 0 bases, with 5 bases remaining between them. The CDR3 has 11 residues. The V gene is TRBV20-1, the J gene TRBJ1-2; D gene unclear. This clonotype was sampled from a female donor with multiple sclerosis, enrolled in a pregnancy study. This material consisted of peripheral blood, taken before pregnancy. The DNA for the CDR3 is TGCAGTGCGAACACTAACTATGGCTACACCTTC. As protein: CSANTNYGYTF.